The clone carrying this T cell receptor beta chain appeared a few times. Its antigen is as yet unknown. Given a much more abundant clone one base away, this may be a read error. Because the CDR3 is missing its conserved closing phenylalanine or tryptophan, this is likely a read error. These data come from a study of T cells in Graves' hyperthyroidism and ophthalmopathy. Whole-study results and caveats: The model forecast ophthalmopathy, anticipating it by a median approximately 7 months before onset. Classification by a 13 V-J model distinguished ophthalmopathy from stable hyperthyroidism.

The study enrolled patients aged 18 to 65 with newly diagnosed hyperthyroidism of under 2 months' duration. Uncontrolled infection, other autoimmune disease, pregnancy or lactation barred patients from enrollment. Amplified TCR beta CDR3 regions came from RNA transcripts. A set of HTBI primers served as the primers for a first-round RT-PCR of the TCR CDR3. TCRdb reanalysed the multiplex PCR reads using MiXCR and keeps one entry per CDR3 protein. Found here are about 380,000 distinct CDR3 sequences, approximately 13% of them singletons; the top ten hold more than 20%. The TCR sequence derives from a man aged 25 to 40 with Graves' hyperthyroidism that later progressed to Graves' ophthalmopathy. The specimen was blood.

The CDR3: CASSWGRSGDTEAFL. The CDR3 DNA reads as TGTGCCAGCAGTTGGGGGAGGAGCGGGGACACTGAAGCTTTCCTT. J is TRBJ1-1 and V is TRBV6-2 or TRBV6-3; maybe TRBD1 (5 bases). The CDR3 contains 15 residues. V gave up 4 bases and J gave up 3 bases, with 15 bases separating them. Per the germline V gene, CDR1 is MNHEY and CDR2 is SVGEGT.